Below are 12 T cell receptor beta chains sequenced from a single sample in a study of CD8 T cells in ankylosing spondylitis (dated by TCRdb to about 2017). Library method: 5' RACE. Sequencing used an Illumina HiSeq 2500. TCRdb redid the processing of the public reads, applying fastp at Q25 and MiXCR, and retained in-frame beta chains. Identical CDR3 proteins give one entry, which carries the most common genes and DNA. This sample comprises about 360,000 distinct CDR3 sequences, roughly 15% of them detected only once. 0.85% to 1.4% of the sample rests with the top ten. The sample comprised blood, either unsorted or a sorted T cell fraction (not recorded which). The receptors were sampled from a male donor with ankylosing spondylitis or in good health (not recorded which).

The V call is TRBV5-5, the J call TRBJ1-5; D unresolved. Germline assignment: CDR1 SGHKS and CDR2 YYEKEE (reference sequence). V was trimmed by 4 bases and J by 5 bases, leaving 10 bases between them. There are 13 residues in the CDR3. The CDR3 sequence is CASSREDDQPQHF. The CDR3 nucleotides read TGTGCCAGCAGCCGGGAGGATGATCAGCCCCAGCATTTT.

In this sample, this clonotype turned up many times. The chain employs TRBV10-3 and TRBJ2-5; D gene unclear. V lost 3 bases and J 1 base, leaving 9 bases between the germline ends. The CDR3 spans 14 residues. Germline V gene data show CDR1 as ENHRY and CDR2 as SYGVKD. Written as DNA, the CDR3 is TGTGCCATCAGTGATACGAGAGTCCAAGAGACCCAGTACTTC. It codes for CAISDTRVQETQYF.

CDR3 coding DNA: TGCGCCAGCAGCCAAGATGAACTAGCGGGGGCTGGGGAGCAGTTCTTC. Translated: CASSQDELAGAGEQFF. The chain recombines TRBV4-1 with TRBJ2-1, with TRBD2 matching over 11 bases. The CDR3 totals 16 residues. Germline CDR1 and CDR2: MGHRA and YSYEKL. V trimming: 0 bases; J trimming: 10 bases; junction bases outside the gene matches: 8.

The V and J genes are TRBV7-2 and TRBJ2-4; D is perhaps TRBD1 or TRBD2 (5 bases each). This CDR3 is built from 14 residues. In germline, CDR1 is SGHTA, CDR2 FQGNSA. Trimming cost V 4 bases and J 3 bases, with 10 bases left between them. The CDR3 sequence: CASSSTRGKNIQYF. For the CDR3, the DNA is TGTGCCAGCAGCTCTACTAGGGGCAAAAACATTCAGTACTTC.

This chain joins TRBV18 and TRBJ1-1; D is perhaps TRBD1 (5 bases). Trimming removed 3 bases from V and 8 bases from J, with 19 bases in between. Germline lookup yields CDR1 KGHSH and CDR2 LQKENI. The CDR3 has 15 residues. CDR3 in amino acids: CASSPLGTLTTEAFF. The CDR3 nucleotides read TGTGCCAGCTCACCCCTCGGGACCCTGACCACCGAAGCTTTCTTT. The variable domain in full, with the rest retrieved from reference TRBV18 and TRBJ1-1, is NAGVMQNPRHLVRRRGQEARLRCSPMKGHSHVYWYRQLPEEGLKFMVYLQKENIIDESGMPKERFSAEFPKEGPSILRIQQVVRGDSAAYFCASSPLGTLTTEAFFGQGTRLTVV.

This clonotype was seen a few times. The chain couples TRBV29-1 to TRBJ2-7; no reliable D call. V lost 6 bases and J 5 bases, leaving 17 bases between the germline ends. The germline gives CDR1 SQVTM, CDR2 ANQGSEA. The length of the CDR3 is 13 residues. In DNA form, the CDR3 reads TGCAGCGTCCGACCAGGACCTGTGAACGAGCAGTACTTC. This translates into CSVRPGPVNEQYF.

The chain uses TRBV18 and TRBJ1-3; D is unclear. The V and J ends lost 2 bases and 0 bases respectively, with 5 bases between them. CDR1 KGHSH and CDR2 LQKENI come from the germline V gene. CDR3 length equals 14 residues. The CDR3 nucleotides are TGTGCCAGCTCACCAGGAACCTCTGGAAACACCATATATTTT. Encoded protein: CASSPGTSGNTIYF.

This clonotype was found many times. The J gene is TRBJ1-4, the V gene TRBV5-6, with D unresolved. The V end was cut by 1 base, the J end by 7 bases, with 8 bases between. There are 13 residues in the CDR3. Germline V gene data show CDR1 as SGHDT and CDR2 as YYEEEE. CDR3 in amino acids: CASSLTDSEKLFF. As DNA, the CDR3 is TGTGCCAGCAGCTTGACGGATTCTGAAAAACTGTTTTTT.

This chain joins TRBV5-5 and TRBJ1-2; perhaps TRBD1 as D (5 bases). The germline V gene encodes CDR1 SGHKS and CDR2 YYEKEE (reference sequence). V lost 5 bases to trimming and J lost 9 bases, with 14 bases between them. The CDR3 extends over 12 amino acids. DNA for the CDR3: TGTGCCAGCAGTTGGGACCTCGAGAGCTACACCTTC. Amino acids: CASSWDLESYTF.

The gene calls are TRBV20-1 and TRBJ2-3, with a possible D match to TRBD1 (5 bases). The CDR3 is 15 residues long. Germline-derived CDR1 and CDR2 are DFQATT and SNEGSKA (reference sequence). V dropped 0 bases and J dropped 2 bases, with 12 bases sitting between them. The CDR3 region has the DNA TGCAGTGCTAGAGACCCCAGGGCTCCCACAGATACGCAGTATTTT. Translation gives CSARDPRAPTDTQYF.

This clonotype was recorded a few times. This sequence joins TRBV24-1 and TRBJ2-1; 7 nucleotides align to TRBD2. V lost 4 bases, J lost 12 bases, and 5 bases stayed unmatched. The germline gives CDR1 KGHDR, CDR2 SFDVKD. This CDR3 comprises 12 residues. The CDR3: CATSDPSGGQFF. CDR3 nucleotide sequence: TGTGCCACCAGTGACCCCTCGGGGGGGCAGTTCTTC.

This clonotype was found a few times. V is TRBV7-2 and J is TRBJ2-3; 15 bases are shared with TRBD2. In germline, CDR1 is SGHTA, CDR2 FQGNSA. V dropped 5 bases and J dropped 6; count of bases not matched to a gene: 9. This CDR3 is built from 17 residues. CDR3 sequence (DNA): TGTGCCAGCAGCCCCCGGACTAGCGGGGGGGCCAGGGATACGCAGTATTTT. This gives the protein CASSPRTSGGARDTQYF.